The TCR beta chain described here comes from a study of technical replicates of blood from four donors. The data were produced by immunoSEQ multiplex PCR, yet TCRdb's version contains in-frame clones alone and is incomplete. This sample has roughly 80,000 clones; approximately 94% occur once, and the top ten carry roughly 0.38%. V shed 0 bases and J shed 6 bases, with 6 bases lying between them. In germline, CDR1 is SGHRS, CDR2 YFSETQ. This CDR3 is 12 amino acids long. This receptor was taken from a human donor in good health. The rearrangement joins TRBV5-1 to TRBJ2-5, with D hard to call. Sample: T cells isolated from PBMCs. The CDR3 sequence is CASSLDTKTQYF. The CDR3 nucleotides read TGCGCCAGCAGCTTGGATACAAAGACCCAGTACTTC.